Presented here are 27 T cell receptor beta chains from one specimen sequenced in a study of blood T cells in healthy people across ages. PCR was performed a second time for 7 to 11 cycles using a sample-barcoded 5' primer and a J-beta primer mix. TCRdb recomputed calls from the 5' RACE reads with MiXCR, one row per CDR3 protein. The data show approximately 350,000 distinct CDR3 sequences, 45% to 60% seen once. Sequencing used blood. These receptors were collected from a man in his 60s in good health.

This clonotype was recorded many times. The chain joins TRBV18 to TRBJ2-5; 7 nucleotides line up with TRBD2. The length of the CDR3 is 16 residues. The germline V gene has CDR1 KGHSH and CDR2 LQKENI. V was pared by 0 bases and J by 1 base, with 5 bases of the junction left unmatched. This chain's CDR3 is CASSPPGGTLQETQYF. The CDR3 DNA reads TGTGCCAGCTCACCACCGGGGGGGACCCTCCAAGAGACCCAGTACTTC. The full variable domain, in which reference TRBV18 and TRBJ2-5 provide the parts outside the CDR3, is NAGVMQNPRHLVRRRGQEARLRCSPMKGHSHVYWYRQLPEEGLKFMVYLQKENIIDESGMPKERFSAEFPKEGPSILRIQQVVRGDSAAYFCASSPPGGTLQETQYFGPGTRLLVL.

This clonotype was seen a few times. The chain uses TRBV7-2 and TRBJ1-4; D might be TRBD1 (6 bases). The CDR3 sequence is 14 residues long. Germline V gene data show CDR1 as SGHTA and CDR2 as FQGNSA. Trimming took 8 bases from V and 4 from J, leaving 14 bases between them. The CDR3 here is CASGYRDVNEKLFF. In DNA form, the CDR3 reads TGTGCCAGCGGTTACAGGGACGTTAATGAAAAACTGTTTTTT.

V is TRBV25-1 and J is TRBJ2-7; either TRBD1 or TRBD2 may supply D (5 bases each). The CDR3 has 14 residues. Between the trimmed V and J ends, which lost 2 bases and 2 bases, there was a span of 10 bases. In germline, CDR1 is MGHDK, CDR2 SYGVNS. CDR3 residues: CASSEGGRAYEQYF. The CDR3 DNA follows: TGTGCCAGCAGTGAAGGGGGACGGGCCTACGAGCAGTACTTC.

This clonotype was observed once. A read error may explain this, as a much larger clone is one base away. The chain recombines TRBV24-1 with TRBJ2-7; D is undetermined. Germline CDR1 KGHDR, CDR2 SFDVKD. This CDR3 contains 12 residues. V dropped 5 bases and J dropped 7 bases, with 11 bases sitting between them. The CDR3 DNA sequence: TGTGCCACCAGTGGGACGCGAAATGAGCAGTACTTC. Translation gives CATSGTRNEQYF.

This chain links TRBV6-6 with TRBJ1-4; 8 bases map to TRBD1. The CDR3 contains 14 residues. Germline values: CDR1 MNHNY, CDR2 SVGAGI (reference sequence). V was clipped by 6 bases and J by 5 bases; unmatched bases: 5. CDR3 nucleotide sequence: TGTGCCAGCAGCCGTGACAGGGGAAATGAAAAACTGTTTTTT. As protein: CASSRDRGNEKLFF.

The rearrangement joins TRBV11-1 to TRBJ1-2; no firm D call. The CDR3 loop spans 13 amino acids. V lost 5 bases and J lost 8, with 15 bases in between. Germline loops: CDR1 SGHAT, CDR2 FQDESV (reference sequence). The CDR3 protein is CASSAGPGSGYTF. The CDR3 DNA reads as TGTGCCAGCAGCGCAGGCCCGGGGTCCGGCTACACCTTC.

This clonotype was seen a single time. The chain recombines TRBV7-2 with TRBJ2-3; D tentatively reads TRBD1 or TRBD2 (5 bases each). Between the trimmed V and J ends, which lost 1 base and 6 bases, there was a span of 11 bases. CDR3 length: 14 amino acids. CDR1 and CDR2 from the germline V gene are SGHTA and FQGNSA. CDR3 nucleotide sequence: TGTGCCAGCAGCTTAGGGGACCAGCGGGATACGCAGTATTTT. Its protein product is CASSLGDQRDTQYF.

V and J are TRBV6-4 and TRBJ2-1; 11 bases are a match to TRBD2. CDR3 size: 16 residues. CDR1 MRHNA and CDR2 SNTAGT come from the germline V gene. Trimming removed 1 base from V and 9 bases from J; junction bases left unmatched: 8. DNA of the CDR3: TGTGCCAGCAGTGACTGGACTAGCGGGTCTCGATGTGAGCAGTTCTTC. Residues: CASSDWTSGSRCEQFF.

Ten or more counts support this clonotype. The chain uses TRBV6-5 and TRBJ1-2; weak D call: TRBD1 (5 bases). CDR1 and CDR2 from the germline V gene are MNHEY and SVGAGI. The CDR3 extends over 13 amino acids. V gave up 2 bases and J gave up 8 bases, with 12 bases separating them. The CDR3 nucleotides read TGTGCCAGCAGTTACCAGGGTTCCGGGGGCTACACCTTC. Its protein product is CASSYQGSGGYTF.

This clonotype came up a few times. The chain combines TRBV29-1 with TRBJ2-7; D gene unclear. Trimming stripped 0 bases from V and 2 bases from J, with 8 bases between. Germline V gene sequence: CDR1 SQVTM, CDR2 ANQGSEA. CDR3 size: 13 residues. The CDR3 DNA sequence: TGCAGCGTTGAAGATATCCTAACCTACGAGCAGTACTTC. Translating gives CSVEDILTYEQYF.

This chain joins TRBV4-3 and TRBJ1-4; the D is unclear. The V gene lost 0 bases and the J gene lost 8 bases, with 16 bases spanning the gap. The CDR3 has 16 amino acids. Germline lookup yields CDR1 LGHNA and CDR2 YSLEER. The CDR3 region is CASSQDSGIDGEKLFF. Written as DNA, the CDR3 is TGCGCCAGCAGCCAAGATTCGGGGATCGATGGGGAAAAACTGTTTTTT.

In its sample, this clonotype was seen once. This could be a read error, since a much larger clone is one nucleotide away. This chain links TRBV7-3 with TRBJ2-3, with 8 bases that match TRBD2. V shed 11 bases, J shed 5 bases, and the junction held 12 bases outside the gene matches. Germline V gene data show CDR1 as SGHTA and CDR2 as FQGTGA. The length of the CDR3 is 14 residues. The DNA for the CDR3 is TGTGCCTCTTCGGGGGCGGGAGGACGAGATACGCAGTATTTT. It encodes CASSGAGGRDTQYF.

This clonotype was seen a handful of times. The V call is TRBV27, the J call TRBJ2-4; D might be TRBD2 (6 bases). The V and J ends lost 5 bases and 4 bases respectively, with 9 bases between them. Per germline, CDR1 MNHEY and CDR2 SMNVEV (reference sequence). This CDR3 is built from 13 residues. CDR3 residues: CASSRGGKNIQYF. CDR3 nucleotides: TGTGCCAGCAGTCGTGGGGGGAAAAACATTCAGTACTTC.

This chain joins TRBV9 and TRBJ1-5; D is perhaps TRBD1 (5 bases). This CDR3 is 14 amino acids long. Per germline, CDR1 SGDLS and CDR2 YYNGEE. Trimming took off 4 bases at V and 9 bases at J, with 17 bases between the two ends. The CDR3, as DNA: TGTGCCAGCAGCCAGAGTACAGGTTCCGGGCCCCAGCATTTT. It codes for CASSQSTGSGPQHF.

The chain couples TRBV4-2 to TRBJ2-1; D call uncertain. The CDR3 covers 17 residues. Per germline, CDR1 LGHNA and CDR2 YNFKEQ. With 0 bases removed from V and 0 bases from J, the gap between germline ends came to 12 bases. CDR3 sequence reads: CASSQDATRSSYNEQFF. Here the CDR3 DNA reads TGTGCCAGCAGCCAAGACGCGACTCGGAGCTCCTACAATGAGCAGTTCTTC.

The chain links TRBV4-1 to TRBJ2-1; perhaps D is TRBD1 or TRBD2 (6 bases each). CDR3 size: 18 residues. Per germline, CDR1 MGHRA and CDR2 YSYEKL. V lost 0 bases and J 8 bases, leaving 23 bases between the germline ends. The CDR3 loop is CASSQEGLAGRPGDEQFF. The DNA of the CDR3 is TGCGCCAGCAGCCAAGAGGGTCTGGCGGGGCGGCCAGGGGATGAGCAGTTCTTC.

This clonotype was seen at least ten times. The chain uses TRBV18 and TRBJ2-1; D not certain. Germline CDR1 KGHSH, CDR2 LQKENI. V was clipped by 3 bases and J by 7 bases, with 16 bases between them. The CDR3 has 15 amino acids. This CDR3 reads CASSPKQSSQNEQFF. The CDR3 nucleotides read TGTGCCAGCTCACCCAAACAGAGTTCCCAAAATGAGCAGTTCTTC. Based on the CDR3 plus reference TRBV18 and TRBJ2-1, the full variable domain is NAGVMQNPRHLVRRRGQEARLRCSPMKGHSHVYWYRQLPEEGLKFMVYLQKENIIDESGMPKERFSAEFPKEGPSILRIQQVVRGDSAAYFCASSPKQSSQNEQFFGPGTRLTVL.

The chain uses TRBV6-2 or TRBV6-3 and TRBJ1-2; no reliable D call. CDR3 length equals 14 residues. V was pared by 7 bases and J by 0 bases, with 12 bases between. The germline V gene has CDR1 MNHEY and CDR2 SVGEGT. CDR3 in DNA: TGTGCCAGCAATTCTACTCCCGCTAACTATGGCTACACCTTC. Translated, it gives CASNSTPANYGYTF.

About this clonotype itself: A much larger clonotype is one base distant, so this may be a read error. This chain joins TRBV7-8 and TRBJ2-1; 7 bases are a match to TRBD1. CDR1 SGHVS and CDR2 FQNEAQ come from the germline V gene. CDR3 length equals 17 residues. In DNA, the CDR3 is TGTGCCAGCAGCTTAGCCTCGACAGGGCGCTCCTACGATGAGCAGTTCTTC. Protein sequence: CASSLASTGRSYDEQFF. The full variable domain, its missing parts supplied by reference TRBV7-8 and TRBJ2-1, is GAGVSQSPRYKVAKRGQDVALRCDPISGHVSLFWYQQALGQGPEFLTYFQNEAQLDKSGLPSDRFFAERPEGSVSTLKIQRTQQEDSAVYLCASSLASTGRSYDEQFFGPGTRLTVL.

The chain links TRBV2 to TRBJ1-2; TRBD1 agrees at 7 bases. V lost 6 bases and J lost 6; bases outside the gene matches: 13. CDR3 length: 15 amino acids. Looked up from germline, CDR1 is SNHLY and CDR2 is FYNNEI. CDR3 amino acids: CASRNTGQSFDGYTF. The CDR3 DNA is TGTGCCAGCAGGAATACGGGACAGTCTTTCGATGGCTACACCTTC.

The V call is TRBV7-2, the J call TRBJ2-3; D tentatively reads TRBD1 or TRBD2 (5 bases each). Germline CDR1 SGHTA, CDR2 FQGNSA. The V end lost 2 bases, the J end lost 0 bases, and 12 bases lay between the germline ends. The CDR3 has 16 amino acids. The CDR3 bases are TGTGCCAGCAGCTTATCACGGGGACCAAGCACAGATACGCAGTATTTT. Translation gives CASSLSRGPSTDTQYF.

This clonotype was recorded a few times. V gene TRBV29-1 combines with J gene TRBJ2-7; D unresolved. Germline assignment: CDR1 SQVTM and CDR2 ANQGSEA. V shed 4 bases and J shed 4 bases, with 14 bases lying between them. This CDR3 region has 13 residues. The CDR3 nucleotides are TGCAGCGTTGTTGACCCTTACCTTTACGAGCAGTACTTC. It translates to CSVVDPYLYEQYF.

The chain links TRBV5-8 to TRBJ1-2, with 7 bases identical to TRBD1. The CDR3 has 14 residues. In germline, CDR1 is SGHTS, CDR2 YDEGEE. V was pared by 7 bases and J by 7 bases, with 13 bases of the junction left unmatched. In DNA, the CDR3 is TGTGCCAGCGTACCTGCAGGGGGGAATCGTGGCTACACCTTC. Translating it yields CASVPAGGNRGYTF.

The chain links TRBV5-1 to TRBJ2-7; 15 bases match TRBD2. Germline V CDR1 and CDR2: SGHRS, YFSETQ. V was clipped by 3 bases and J by 2 bases; unmatched bases: 6. The CDR3 has 17 amino acids. The CDR3 is CASSSGLAGGITYEQYF. CDR3 bases: TGCGCCAGCAGCTCGGGACTAGCGGGAGGTATTACCTACGAGCAGTACTTC.

This clonotype occurred many times. J is TRBJ2-5 and V is TRBV29-1; D is possibly TRBD1 (6 bases). Deletions cut 6 bases from V and 5 bases from J, with 16 bases between. This CDR3 is 13 amino acids long. In germline, CDR1 is SQVTM, CDR2 ANQGSEA. CDR3 bases: TGCAGCGTAACGAGACAGGCCGGGGAGACCCAGTACTTC. Translation: CSVTRQAGETQYF. The full variable domain, in which reference TRBV29-1 and TRBJ2-5 provide the parts outside the CDR3, is SAVISQKPSRDICQRGTSLTIQCQVDSQVTMMFWYRQQPGQSLTLIATANQGSEATYESGFVIDKFPISRPNLTFSTLTVSNMSPEDSSIYLCSVTRQAGETQYFGPGTRLLVL.

This clonotype was seen a handful of times. The DNA of the CDR3 is TGTGCCATCAGTGAGACAGGGATGAGTGAGCAGTACTTC. Translation: CAISETGMSEQYF. This rearrangement joins TRBV10-3 to TRBJ2-5, with a possible D match to TRBD1 (6 bases). Germline values: CDR1 ENHRY, CDR2 SYGVKD. Deletions cut 2 bases from V and 11 bases from J, with 15 bases between. The CDR3 is 13 amino acids.

Concerning this clonotype itself: A read error may explain this, as a much larger clone is one base away. V and J are TRBV7-9 and TRBJ1-1; D is uncertain. Per the germline V gene, CDR1 is SEHNR and CDR2 is FQNEAQ (reference sequence). The CDR3 runs 14 residues. This CDR3 reads CVSSLSSLNTEAFF. CDR3 in DNA: TGTGTCAGCAGCTTAAGTTCCCTGAACACTGAAGCTTTCTTT.